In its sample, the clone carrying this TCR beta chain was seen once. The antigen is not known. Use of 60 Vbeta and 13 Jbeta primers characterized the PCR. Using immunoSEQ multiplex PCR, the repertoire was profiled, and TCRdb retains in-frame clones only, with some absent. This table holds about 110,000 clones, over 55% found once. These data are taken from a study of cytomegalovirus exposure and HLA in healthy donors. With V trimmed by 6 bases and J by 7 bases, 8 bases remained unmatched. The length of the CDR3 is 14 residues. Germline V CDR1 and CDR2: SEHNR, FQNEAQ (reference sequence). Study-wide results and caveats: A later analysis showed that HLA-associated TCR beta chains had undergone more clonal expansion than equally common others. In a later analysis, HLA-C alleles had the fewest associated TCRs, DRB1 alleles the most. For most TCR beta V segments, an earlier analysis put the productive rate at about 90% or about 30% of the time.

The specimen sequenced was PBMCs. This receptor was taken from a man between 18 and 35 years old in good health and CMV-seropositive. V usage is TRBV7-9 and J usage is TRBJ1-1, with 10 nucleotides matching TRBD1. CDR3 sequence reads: CASRLTGGRDEAFF. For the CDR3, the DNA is TGTGCCAGCAGACTGACAGGGGGCAGGGATGAAGCTTTCTTT.